This T cell receptor beta chain was sequenced in a study of spatial heterogeneity in lung cancer (dated by TCRdb to the late 2010s). With regard to the full study: Beta-chain transcripts were consistently detected in greater numbers than alpha-chain transcripts, which likely reflects a higher abundance of beta-chain transcripts. In the raw uncorrected reads, each unique combination of TCR and UMI appeared on average more than ten times. In non-small cell lung cancer, the study made a quantitative comparison of TCR alpha and beta repertoires among multiple tumor regions, matched nontumor lung and blood. Nonsynonymous mutation counts, determined by whole-exome sequencing of tumor tissue, were related to TCR repertoire features. Both alpha and beta chains were TCR-sequenced in samples taken at surgery, namely 220 tumor regions, around 64 matched nontumor lung samples and just over 55 PBMC samples. Findings and caveats that apply to the study as a whole: Additional single-cell paired TCR alpha and beta sequencing was considered necessary to confirm, at a functional level, the hypothesis that regional TCRs recognize regional mutations. Ubiquitous expanded tumor TCRs showed up in blood more often at tumor resection than at routine follow-up.

At the junction V is shortened by 5 bases and J by 5 bases, with 7 bases in between. The CDR3 holds 13 amino acids from the cysteine to the phenylalanine. CDR3 DNA is the only sequence kept; it has 39 bases, read in frame from the first base. Points on this clonotype: No antigen is known for it. Within one base of it there is no much larger clone, and no base qualities were kept.

What this sample's time point label stands for: sample taken at primary tumor resection. Whole RNA extracted from tumor and nontumor lung tissue, or from cryopreserved PBMC samples, was used for TCR sequencing without cell sorting. Donors were 65 to 85 patients with early-stage, untreated non-small cell lung cancer from the lung TRACERx cohort. Patients were selected for TCR sequencing only if sufficient RNA was available from at least two tumor regions. Library construction relied on 5' RACE. The instrument given in TCRdb is NextSeq 500. The TCR library protocol attached a unique molecular identifier to each TCR cDNA molecule to allow correction of PCR and sequencing errors. Per the original workflow: Decombinator tools were used for TCR identification, UMI-based error correction and CDR3 extraction. Expanded TCRs were defined as those above a frequency of 2 per 1,000, corresponding to the top 1% of the tumor frequency distribution. Rényi diversity was computed with the R vegan package after subsampling each repertoire 100 times to 5,000 TCRs. CDR3 similarity networks were built from amino acid triplet string-kernel similarity, with CDR3s being connected when pairwise similarity was above 0.82. TCRdb ran its own pipeline on the public reads, namely fastp trimming at Q25 and MiXCR clone calling, and kept in-frame beta chains. Entries are consolidated by CDR3 protein sequence, retaining the most common genes and DNA. In this record, the V and J calls reflect TCRdb's handling and not the investigators' own analysis. Counted in this sample were about 36,000 distinct CDR3 sequences; around 5.5% of them appeared once. Roughly 26% of the sample is in the top ten clones.

This clonotype was obtained from a female donor with early-stage non-small cell lung cancer. Sample: PBMCs, taken at surgery. This sequence uses TRBV12-3 or TRBV12-4 and TRBJ2-6, with the D gene too uncertain to name. The sequenced DNA: TGTGCCAGCAGTCCCTACCGGGCCAACGTCCTGACTTTC. This is translated as CASSPYRANVLTF.